The 22 T cell receptor beta chains below were found in one sample sequenced in a study of blood T cell repertoires in COVID-19. Profiled with immunoSEQ multiplex PCR; TCRdb holds only in-frame clones, not every one. The table records 130,000 or so clones, roughly four fifths of them present only once. The sequenced material came from peripheral blood. The receptors originated from a human donor in a cohort sampled during active COVID-19.

This clone was seen a handful of times. CDR3 nucleotide sequence: TGTGCCAGCCGCGGACAGGGAAGTAAAGAGACCCAGTACTTC. Encoded protein: CASRGQGSKETQYF. J is TRBJ2-5 and V is TRBV6-6; 8 positions match TRBD1. CDR1 and CDR2 (germline): MNHNY, SVGAGI (reference sequence). The CDR3 runs 14 residues. With 8 bases clipped from V and 3 bases from J, the junction kept 8 bases outside the gene matches.

The DNA of the CDR3 is TGTGCCAGCAGTTACTTGACAGGGGACACTGAAGCTTTCTTT. This codes for CASSYLTGDTEAFF. V usage is TRBV6-5 and J usage is TRBJ1-1; 8 bases align to TRBD1. V gave up 1 base and J gave up 3 bases; unmatched junction bases: 1. Germline CDR1 reads MNHEY; CDR2 reads SVGAGI. CDR3 size: 14 residues.

The rearrangement joins TRBV2 to TRBJ2-1; TRBD1 might be the D (5 bases). CDR3 length equals 13 residues. Germline V lookup: CDR1 SNHLY, CDR2 FYNNEI. Trimming removed 8 bases at V and 6 bases at J, with 14 bases between. The CDR3 coding sequence is TGTGCCAGCGGGTCAGGGTGGGGCAATGAGCAGTTCTTC. Translated: CASGSGWGNEQFF. The whole variable domain, filled in from reference TRBV2 and TRBJ2-1, reads EPEVTQTPSHQVTQMGQEVILRCVPISNHLYFYWYRQILGQKVEFLVSFYNNEISEKSEIFDDQFSVERPDGSNFTLKIRSTKLEDSAMYFCASGSGWGNEQFFGPGTRLTVL.

The chain has TRBV2 and TRBJ1-5; 10 bases agree with TRBD1. V shed 7 bases and J 5 bases; nucleotides not matched to a gene: 5. Germline V CDR1 and CDR2: SNHLY, FYNNEI. The CDR3 is 14 residues long. CDR3 residues: CASMSGTGDQPQHF. The DNA for the CDR3 is TGTGCCAGCATGAGCGGGACAGGGGATCAGCCCCAGCATTTT.

The chain uses TRBV21-1 and TRBJ1-2; the table's D call TRBD1 went unverified against the DNA. TRBV21-1 constitutes a pseudogene. The CDR3 runs to 15 residues. In DNA form, the CDR3 reads TGTGCCAGCCCCCGGACAGGAGAGACGGACGATGGCTACACCTTC. Protein sequence: CASPRTGETDDGYTF.

There are many counts of this clone. The chain joins TRBV4-1 to TRBJ1-3, with 7 bases lining up with TRBD1. CDR3 length: 16 residues. J gave up 0 bases and V 5 bases, and 7 bases lay outside the gene matches. Germline V gene sequence: CDR1 MGHRA, CDR2 YSYEKL. CDR3 protein: CASSDRTGGSGNTIYF. The CDR3 nucleotides are TGCGCCAGCAGCGACCGGACAGGCGGCTCTGGAAACACCATATATTTT.

A few counts support this clone. The chain carries TRBV19 and TRBJ1-2, with D possibly matching TRBD1 (5 bases). The V and J ends lost 3 bases and 4 bases respectively, with 6 bases between them. The CDR3 loop spans 12 amino acids. Germline CDR1 LNHDA, CDR2 SQIVND (reference sequence). This CDR3 is CASSIQGYGYTF. As DNA, the CDR3 is TGTGCCAGTAGTATCCAGGGCTATGGCTACACCTTC.

This chain joins TRBV2 and TRBJ1-2; 7 positions match TRBD1. Germline V gives CDR1 SNHLY, CDR2 FYNNEI. The CDR3 has 14 residues. Losses at the gene ends were 6 bases for V and 4 bases for J; bases not matched to a gene: 8. CDR3 amino acids: CASRFTGAAYGYTF. The CDR3 DNA reads as TGTGCCAGCAGGTTCACAGGGGCCGCCTATGGCTACACCTTC.

This rearrangement joins TRBV19 to TRBJ2-2; D not resolved. CDR3 size: 16 residues. The V end was cut by 2 bases, the J end by 0 bases, with 10 bases between. The V gene's germline CDR1 is LNHDA and CDR2 SQIVND (reference sequence). The DNA for the CDR3 is TGTGCCAGTAGTATAAGTTATAGTACGAACACCGGGGAGCTGTTTTTT. Translating it yields CASSISYSTNTGELFF.

The chain is built from TRBV13 and TRBJ2-1; the match to TRBD2 covers 7 bases. V dropped 6 bases and J dropped 0; count of bases not matched to a gene: 5. There are 15 residues in the CDR3. Germline V CDR1 and CDR2: PRHDT, FYEKMQ (reference sequence). The CDR3: CASRPPSGSYNEQFF. CDR3 in DNA: TGTGCCAGCAGGCCCCCTAGCGGCTCCTACAATGAGCAGTTCTTC.

This clone was counted a few times. The chain recombines TRBV6-1 with TRBJ1-6; a possible D gene is TRBD1 (5 bases). The length of the CDR3 is 15 residues. Trimming pared 2 bases from V and 7 bases from J, leaving 12 bases between. From germline, CDR1 is MNHNS and CDR2 SASEGT. This CDR3 reads CASSEPGGRNSPLHF. CDR3 DNA: TGTGCCAGCAGTGAACCCGGGGGACGAAATTCACCCCTCCACTTT.

This clone came up once. The J gene is TRBJ2-3, the V gene TRBV7-2; D possibly corresponds to TRBD2 (7 bases). From germline, CDR1 is SGHTA and CDR2 FQGNSA. The CDR3 totals 16 residues. V lost 5 bases, J lost 0 bases, and 15 bases lay in between. The CDR3 loop reads CASSVMRGLSTDTQYF. For the CDR3, the DNA is TGTGCCAGCAGCGTTATGCGGGGGCTAAGCACAGATACGCAGTATTTT. The variable domain in full, with the rest retrieved from reference TRBV7-2 and TRBJ2-3, is GAGVSQSPSNKVTEKGKDVELRCDPISGHTALYWYRQSLGQGLEFLIYFQGNSAPDKSGLPSDRFSAERTGGSVSTLTIQRTQQEDSAVYLCASSVMRGLSTDTQYFGPGTRLTVL.

V usage is TRBV5-1 and J usage is TRBJ1-6; 10 nucleotides align to TRBD1. Germline trimming cut 2 bases from V and 8 bases from J; bases unmatched to any gene: 7. The CDR3 is made up of 16 amino acids. Germline V CDR1 and CDR2: SGHRS, YFSETQ. CDR3 nucleotides: TGCGCCAGCAGCTTTGGGACCGGGACAGGGGATTCACCCCTCCACTTT. This translates into CASSFGTGTGDSPLHF.

This chain joins TRBV2 and TRBJ1-6; 10 bases line up with TRBD1. The CDR3 covers 15 residues. Looked up from germline, CDR1 is SNHLY and CDR2 is FYNNEI. V dropped 9 bases and J dropped 10; count of bases not matched to a gene: 12. This CDR3 reads CASTDRGLAGSPLHF. The CDR3 DNA follows: TGTGCCAGTACTGACAGGGGGCTAGCGGGATCACCCCTCCACTTT.

This sequence joins TRBV19 and TRBJ1-4; D is perhaps TRBD1 (5 bases). V lost 5 bases and J lost 1, with 8 bases in between. The V gene's germline CDR1 is LNHDA and CDR2 SQIVND (reference sequence). CDR3 size: 14 residues. The CDR3 region has the DNA TGTGCCAGTAGTGCGCAGGGAACTAATGAAAAACTGTTTTTT. This sequence encodes CASSAQGTNEKLFF.

This clone was seen more than once but under ten times. J is TRBJ2-5 and V is TRBV20-1, with 15 bases matching TRBD2. After removal of 3 bases from V and 9 bases from J, the junction contained 2 bases not matched to a gene. This CDR3 comprises 13 residues. Germline V gives CDR1 DFQATT, CDR2 SNEGSKA (reference sequence). CDR3: CSASRTSGGAQYF. DNA for the CDR3: TGCAGTGCTAGTAGGACTAGCGGGGGGGCCCAGTACTTC.

Notes on this clone: The same CDR3 can be traced to other DNA sequences in this sample. J is TRBJ2-2 and V is TRBV10-3; 7 positions match TRBD1. CDR3 length: 14 residues. V trimming: 4 bases; J trimming: 2 bases; junction bases outside the gene matches: 1. From germline, CDR1 is ENHRY and CDR2 SYGVKD. The CDR3 sequence is CAISGQGNTGELFF. The CDR3 DNA sequence: TGTGCCATCAGTGGACAGGGAAACACCGGGGAGCTGTTTTTT.

This chain uses TRBV7-2 with TRBJ1-6; D call uncertain. CDR1 is SGHTA and CDR2 is FQGNSA in the germline V gene. The CDR3 runs to 15 residues. Trimming took off 1 base at V and 8 bases at J, with 12 bases between the two ends. The CDR3: CASSLVYGNDSPLHF. CDR3 nucleotides: TGTGCCAGCAGCTTAGTTTACGGGAACGATTCACCCCTCCACTTT.

V and J are TRBV3-1 (or the pseudogene TRBV3-2) and TRBJ2-1, with D maybe TRBD2 (5 bases). Deletions cut 0 bases from V and 10 bases from J, with 10 bases between. The CDR3 spans 13 residues. Looked up from germline, CDR1 is LGHDT and CDR2 is YNNKEL (reference sequence). This CDR3 is CASSQDHGGEQFF. DNA of the CDR3: TGTGCCAGCAGCCAAGATCATGGCGGGGAGCAGTTCTTC.

The chain has TRBV6-5 and TRBJ2-7, with TRBD1 identical over 7 bases. Looked up from germline, CDR1 is MNHEY and CDR2 is SVGAGI. V lost 2 bases, J lost 3 bases, and 4 bases stayed unmatched. The CDR3 length is 14 residues. This CDR3 is CASSYARQGYEQYF. The CDR3 coding sequence is TGTGCCAGCAGTTACGCACGACAGGGCTACGAGCAGTACTTC.

J is TRBJ1-6 and V is TRBV7-2; no clear D. V shed 5 bases and J shed 0 bases, with 8 bases lying between them. From germline, CDR1 is SGHTA and CDR2 FQGNSA. The CDR3 consists of 15 residues. In DNA form, the CDR3 reads TGTGCCAGCAGCCAACGGGACTCCTATAATTCACCCCTCCACTTT. Encoded protein: CASSQRDSYNSPLHF.

The J gene is TRBJ1-2, the V gene TRBV24-1, with D perhaps matching TRBD1 (6 bases). The CDR3 spans 16 residues. Trimming left V 4 bases short and J 8 bases short, with 22 bases between. Germline V lookup: CDR1 KGHDR, CDR2 SFDVKD. CDR3 sequence reads: CATSDQSWGGQSGYTF. The CDR3 DNA follows: TGTGCCACCAGTGACCAAAGTTGGGGTGGACAGTCGGGCTACACCTTC.